A single TCR beta chain is shown here with its context. Punch biopsies of lesional scalp, plus peripheral blood, were taken from alopecia areata patients. The authors sorted CD4+ and CD8+ T cells from PBMCs. Trimming took 1 base from V and 9 from J; bases not matched to a gene: 5. The CDR3 has 15 residues. From germline, CDR1 is LGHNA and CDR2 YSLEER. cDNA prepared by RNA extraction and subsequent reverse transcription served as the template for sequencing. Repertoires were generated with immunoSEQ multiplex PCR, while TCRdb's copy carries only in-frame clones and drops some. The table includes roughly 200,000 clones, roughly 59% detected once. This specimen comes from a study of CD8+ T cells in alopecia areata. Study-level information: Among treated patients, oral tofacitinib was administered at 5 to 10 mg twice daily.

The chain employs TRBV4-3 and TRBJ1-6, with 8 bases identical to TRBD1. This TCR came from a human donor with alopecia areata. Sequencing used CD4+ T cells sorted from blood, obtained at week 0. The CDR3 loop reads CASSQVQGAGSPLHF. CDR3 coding DNA: TGCGCCAGCAGCCAAGTTCAGGGGGCAGGTTCACCCCTCCACTTT.